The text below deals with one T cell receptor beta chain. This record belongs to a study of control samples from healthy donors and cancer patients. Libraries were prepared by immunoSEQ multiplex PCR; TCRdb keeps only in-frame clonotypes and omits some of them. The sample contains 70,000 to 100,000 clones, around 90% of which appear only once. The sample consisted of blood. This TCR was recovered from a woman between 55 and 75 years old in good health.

The DNA of the CDR3 is TGTGCCAGCAGTGAAGCCCTCCCGGGCACTGAAGCTTTCTTT. It specifies CASSEALPGTEAFF. The rearrangement joins TRBV6-1 to TRBJ1-1, with D unclear. The CDR3 runs 14 residues. With 0 bases removed from V and 4 bases from J, the gap between germline ends came to 9 bases. Germline-derived CDR1 and CDR2 are MNHNS and SASEGT.